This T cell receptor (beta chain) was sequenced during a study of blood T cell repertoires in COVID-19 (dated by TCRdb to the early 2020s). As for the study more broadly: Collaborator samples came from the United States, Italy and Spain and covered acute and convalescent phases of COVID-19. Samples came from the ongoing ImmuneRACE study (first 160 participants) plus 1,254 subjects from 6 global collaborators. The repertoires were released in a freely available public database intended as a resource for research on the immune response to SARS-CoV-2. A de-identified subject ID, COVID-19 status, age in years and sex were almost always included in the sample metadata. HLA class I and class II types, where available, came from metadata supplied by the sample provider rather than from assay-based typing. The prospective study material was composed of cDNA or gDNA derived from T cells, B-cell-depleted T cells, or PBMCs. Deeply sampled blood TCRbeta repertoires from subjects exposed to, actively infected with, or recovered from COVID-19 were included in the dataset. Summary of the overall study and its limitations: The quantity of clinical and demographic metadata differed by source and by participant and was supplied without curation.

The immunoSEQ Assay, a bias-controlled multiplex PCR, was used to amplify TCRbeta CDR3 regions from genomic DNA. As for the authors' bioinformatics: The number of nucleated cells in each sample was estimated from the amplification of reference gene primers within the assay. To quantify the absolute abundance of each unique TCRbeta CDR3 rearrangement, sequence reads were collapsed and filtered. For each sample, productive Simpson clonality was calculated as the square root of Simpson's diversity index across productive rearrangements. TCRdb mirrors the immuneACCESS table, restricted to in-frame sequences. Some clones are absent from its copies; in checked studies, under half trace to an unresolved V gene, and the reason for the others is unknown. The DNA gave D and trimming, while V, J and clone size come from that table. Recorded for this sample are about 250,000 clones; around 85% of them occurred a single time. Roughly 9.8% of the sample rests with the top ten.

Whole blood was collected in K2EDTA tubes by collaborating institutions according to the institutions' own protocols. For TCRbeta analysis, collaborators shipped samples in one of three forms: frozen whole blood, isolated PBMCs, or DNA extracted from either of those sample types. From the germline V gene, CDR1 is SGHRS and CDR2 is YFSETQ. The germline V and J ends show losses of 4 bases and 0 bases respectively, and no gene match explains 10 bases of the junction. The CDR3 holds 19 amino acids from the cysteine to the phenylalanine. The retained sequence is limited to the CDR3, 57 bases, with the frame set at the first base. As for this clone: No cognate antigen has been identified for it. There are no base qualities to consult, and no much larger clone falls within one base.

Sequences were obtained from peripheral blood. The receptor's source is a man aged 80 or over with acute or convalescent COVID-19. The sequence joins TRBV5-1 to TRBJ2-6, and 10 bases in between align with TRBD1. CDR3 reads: CASSPEWTGGSSGANVLTF. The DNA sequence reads TGCGCCAGCAGCCCGGAGTGGACAGGGGGAAGCTCTGGGGCCAACGTCCTGACTTTC.